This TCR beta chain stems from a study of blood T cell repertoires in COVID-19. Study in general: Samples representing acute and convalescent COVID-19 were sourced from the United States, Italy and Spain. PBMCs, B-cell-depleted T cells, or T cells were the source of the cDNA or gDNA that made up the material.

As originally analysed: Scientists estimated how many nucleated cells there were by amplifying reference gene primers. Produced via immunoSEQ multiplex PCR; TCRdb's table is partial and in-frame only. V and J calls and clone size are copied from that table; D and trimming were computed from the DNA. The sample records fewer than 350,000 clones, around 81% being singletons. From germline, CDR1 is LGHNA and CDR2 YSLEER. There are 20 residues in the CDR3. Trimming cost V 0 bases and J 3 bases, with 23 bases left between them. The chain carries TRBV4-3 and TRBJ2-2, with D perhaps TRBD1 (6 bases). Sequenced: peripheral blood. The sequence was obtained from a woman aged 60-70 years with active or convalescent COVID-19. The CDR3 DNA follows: TGCGCCAGCAGCCAAGAATATTCCGGCAGGGGTTGGCCGGACACCGGGGAGCTGTTTTTT. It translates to CASSQEYSGRGWPDTGELFF.